This TCR beta chain was obtained from a study of T-cell memory formation after mild COVID-19 (dated by TCRdb to about 2021). In terms of the full investigation: Most TCR sequence clusters were specific to one of the two donors. The cohort comprised two young, previously healthy adult volunteers, one female and one male. Longitudinal TCRalpha and TCRbeta repertoire sequencing tracked T-cell clones expanding and contracting after mild COVID-19 in a couple of donors. Results and caveats for the whole study, not just this receptor: The second-wave clones that peaked on day 37 were not confirmed to be SARS-CoV-2 specific. Some responding clones were detected in pre-infection memory, which suggested that pre-existing cross-reactive memory T cells had joined the SARS-CoV-2 response. The study covered only a couple of mild cases, and larger cohorts including severe cases with pre-infection samples were considered necessary. Contracting CD4+ clones appeared mostly in the CM and EM memory subsets, whereas CD8+ clones were enriched in EMRA. Clones contracting from day 15 to 85 had balanced CD4/CD8 phenotypes, while a second wave expanding from day 15 to 37 was biased towards CD4+.

Ficoll-Paque density gradient centrifugation was used to isolate PBMCs. For CDR1 and CDR2, the germline V gene (reference sequence) lists DFQATT and SNEGSKA. V drops 4 bases and J drops 1 base, leaving 11 bases in between. CDR3 length: 13 amino acids, cysteine to valine. The only DNA kept is the CDR3, 39 bases in frame from the first base. A word on this clonotype: Its antigen remains unidentified. The input lacks base qualities; no much larger clone sits a single base away.

Instrument used: Illumina NovaSeq 6000. TCRalpha and TCRbeta cDNA libraries were built by 5'RACE with constant-segment primers, adding sample barcodes and unique molecular identifiers. Trizol reagent was used to extract RNA from every sample. Library amplification was performed in two PCR steps, and a second sample barcode and Illumina TruSeq adapters were introduced in the second step. Libraries were sequenced on an Illumina NovaSeq with 2 x 150 bp paired-end reads. Per the source publication's procedure: With migec v1.2.7, reads were demultiplexed and then collapsed into UMI-guided consensus sequences. Using mixcr v2.1.11, the UMI consensuses were aligned to TRA and TRB V and J templates and assembled into clonotypes. Clonotypes were classified as expanded or contracted when called significant by both edgeR and NoisET, with noise models trained on biological replicates. edgeR calls used a false discovery rate-adjusted p below 0.01 and a log2 fold-change threshold of 1. As an exploratory analysis of dynamics, max-normalized trajectories of the 1000 most abundant clonotypes were examined with PCA combined with hierarchical clustering. Each responding clone was given a CD4 or CD8 phenotype based on the CD4+ and CD8+ repertoires, which had been sequenced separately. TCRdb reanalyzed the raw reads on its own, using fastp at Q25 for trimming and MiXCR for clone calling, and kept in-frame beta chains. Here each entry gathers all rows of one CDR3 protein and keeps the most common genes and DNA. Clone size and V and J calls follow TCRdb, not the original study. This sample is represented by approximately 260,000 distinct CDR3 sequences; under 20% of them were singletons. Jointly, the top ten make up roughly 22% of the sample.

The material sequenced was PBMCs or a T cell subset sorted from them (not recorded which). The receptor was derived from a young man who had mild COVID-19 (a few samples of this study predate the infection). The sample titles of this study are shuffled in the database, so cell type and time point are left out; the donor was told from shared clones. This chain joins TRBV20-1 to TRBJ2-7; TRBD2 is possibly the D segment (6 matching bases). The sequence in DNA is TGCAGTGCTACGGGCGGGGCTTCCTACGAGCAGTACGTC. This sequence encodes CSATGGASYEQYV.